This T cell receptor beta chain was identified during a study of blood T cells in healthy people across ages. Findings and caveats of the study: The study found TCR beta diversity correlated strongly with naive T cell percentage.

Note on this clonotype: Its antigen is not identified.

Trimming removed 6 bases from V and 6 bases from J, with 17 bases in between. The CDR3 is 14 amino acids. CDR1 MNHEY and CDR2 SVGEGT come from the germline V gene. Alongside a J-beta primer mix, a sample-barcoded 5' primer served in a second PCR lasting roughly 7 to 11 cycles. A template-switch adaptor with 12 random nucleotides tagged each cDNA molecule. TCRdb passed the 5' RACE reads through MiXCR, listing each CDR3 protein once. The sample has 1 million or so distinct CDR3 sequences, roughly 24% seen once. The same sample was also used in a study of T cells of mothers and their children.

Sequenced material: blood. The rearrangement uses TRBV6-2 or TRBV6-3 and TRBJ2-5; D is unresolved. The sequence was collected from a girl between 2 and 10 years old in good health. The CDR3 is CASRDAPQGQTQYF. The CDR3, as DNA: TGTGCCAGCAGGGACGCCCCCCAAGGACAGACCCAGTACTTC.